Described below is a single TCR beta chain sequence and its context. This clone has a single count. Its antigen remains unidentified. No much larger clone exists at a distance of one base, and base qualities are not known. The immunoSEQ multiplex PCR assay was used to generate TCR libraries, with TCR-beta and/or TCR-alpha/delta assays applied to each sample. The Illumina high-throughput platform was used to sequence the amplified TCR libraries. Processing in the source paper ran as follows. Clustering and dimensionality reduction relied on pairwise TCRdist distances among GMM-specific receptors from T cells that were either sorted ex vivo or expanded in vitro. The score assigned to each clinical repertoire was mean NN-distance, meaning the average TCRdist to the nearest 10% of tetramer-positive reference sequences. To compute GEM TCR motif frequency, the fraction of unique TCRs matching known GEM sequences by V/J usage and CDR3 length was calculated. Active tuberculosis was classified by linear discriminant analysis with leave-one-out cross-validation, implemented in scikit-learn. The table comes from immuneACCESS by way of TCRdb, which keeps in-frame sequences with V and J called. Part of the clones is missing from these tables; in studies checked, under half for an unresolved V gene and the rest for unknown reasons. V and J calls and clone size are given by that table; D and trimming were obtained from the DNA. This sample comprises around 10,000 clones, approximately 94% of them detected only once. The ten biggest clones cover around 13% of the sample.

The entry originates in a study of T cells in tuberculosis (dated 2018 in TCRdb). With respect to the entire study: In the study, CD1B tetramers and high-throughput TCR immunosequencing were combined to characterize T cells specific for the mycobacterial lipid antigen glucose monomycolate (GMM). Active tuberculosis patient PBMC were archived before or within 7 days of starting standard anti-tuberculosis treatment. IGRA-negative adolescents, IGRA-positive adolescents with latent tuberculosis and adults with active tuberculosis, roughly ten per group, were compared in a South African clinical cohort. The paper as a whole reports these results and caveats: Smaller NN-distances were partly driven by shorter CDR3-alpha lengths in active tuberculosis patients, and statistical significance was not reached for the TCR-beta difference. An accuracy of 87% (AUROC around 0.87) was reached by a classifier using the diverse GMM-specific repertoire, compared with about 65% accuracy when GEM motif frequencies were used. Compared with IGRA-negative controls, TCR-alpha repertoires from active tuberculosis had smaller mean NN-distances to GMM-specific TCRs, which suggests clonal expansion of these TCRs. Which clinical samples got chosen depended on the availability of cryopreserved specimens, and the active tuberculosis cases were adults, whereas the controls were adolescents.

Patients with active tuberculosis were defined as newly diagnosed, HIV-seronegative South African adults aged 18 years or older. Confirmation of active tuberculosis was based on positive sputum smear microscopy and/or a positive M. tuberculosis culture. Immunosequencing of unsorted cryopreserved PBMC covered, on average, around 100,000 T cells per clinical donor. According to the germline V gene, CDR1 reads SGHRS and CDR2 reads YFSETQ. Reading from cysteine to phenylalanine, the CDR3 counts 16 amino acids. The read is trimmed to its CDR3 DNA, 48 bases read in frame from base 1. The germline ends are 22 bases apart after V is trimmed by 5 bases and J by 7 bases.

Sequenced material: PBMCs. The TCR sequence derives from an adult with tuberculosis. Here the chain combines TRBV5-1 and TRBJ2-1; a tentative D match to TRBD2 spans 6 bases. The base sequence is TGCGCCAGCAGTATCGGCAATAGCGGTTTGGGGAATGAGCAGTTCTTC. Its amino acids are CASSIGNSGLGNEQFF.